This TCR beta chain was identified during a study of blood T cells in healthy people across ages. A J-beta primer mix and a sample-barcoded 5' primer were used in a second PCR of roughly 7 to 12 cycles. TCRdb recomputed calls from the 5' RACE reads with MiXCR, one row per CDR3 protein. This sample has more than 1.4 million distinct CDR3 sequences, with roughly 45% found just once. V was clipped by 0 bases and J by 2 bases; unmatched bases: 4. Germline loops: CDR1 MNHEY, CDR2 SMNVEV (reference sequence). This CDR3 has 16 residues. This rearrangement joins TRBV27 to TRBJ2-3, with TRBD2 matching over 8 bases. The receptor was isolated from a woman aged 18-35 years in good health. The sample taken for sequencing was blood. The CDR3 is CASSLSAGAFTDTQYF. The CDR3 nucleotides are TGTGCCAGCAGTTTATCAGCGGGGGCCTTCACAGATACGCAGTATTTT.